These 17 T cell receptor beta chains share one sample of origin, sequenced in a study of shared clonotypes between healthy human individuals. TCRdb's copy holds only in-frame clones and misses some; the assay was immunoSEQ multiplex PCR. The data contain roughly 1,500,000 clones, under 99% of them singletons. Sequences were obtained from naive CD4+ T cells sorted from blood. Stated subset: CD45RA+ positively selected. Receptors were obtained from a man aged 25 to 40 in good health.

The rearrangement links TRBV29-1 to TRBJ2-1; 8 bases map to TRBD2. Germline V lookup: CDR1 SQVTM, CDR2 ANQGSEA. The CDR3 sequence is 18 residues long. The V gene end was trimmed by 0 bases and the J gene end by 6 bases; junction bases not matched to a gene: 16. Written as DNA, the CDR3 is TGCAGCGTTGAAGATTTGGCCATAGGCAGCGGGAGACTCAATGAGCAGTTCTTC. Translation: CSVEDLAIGSGRLNEQFF.

The rearrangement joins TRBV10-3 to TRBJ2-5, with 7 bases that match TRBD1. The CDR3 runs to 14 residues. After removal of 6 bases from V and 2 bases from J, the junction contained 6 bases not matched to a gene. Looked up from germline, CDR1 is ENHRY and CDR2 is SYGVKD. The CDR3 spells CAISILDRQETQYF. The CDR3 DNA follows: TGTGCCATCAGCATACTGGACAGGCAAGAGACCCAGTACTTC.

J is TRBJ2-1 and V is TRBV10-1; D remains ambiguous. Germline loops: CDR1 WNHNN, CDR2 SYGVQD (reference sequence). The V end lost 5 bases, the J end lost 2 bases, and 10 bases lay between the germline ends. The length of the CDR3 is 14 residues. The DNA for the CDR3 is TGCGCCAGCAGTTCCGAAGGTACCTACAATGAGCAGTTCTTC. Translation gives CASSSEGTYNEQFF.

The V gene is TRBV27, the J gene TRBJ1-2; D is ambiguous. Germline V CDR1 and CDR2: MNHEY, SMNVEV (reference sequence). Trimming stripped 6 bases from V and 4 bases from J, with 15 bases between. The CDR3 has 14 amino acids. CDR3 in DNA: TGTGCCAGCAGACCGGGTCCAAGCCGCTATGGCTACACCTTC. It encodes CASRPGPSRYGYTF.

This clone was picked up one time. The chain recombines TRBV5-1 with TRBJ1-4; no clear D gene. This CDR3 region has 14 residues. The V end lost 1 base, the J end lost 3 bases, and 7 bases lay between the germline ends. The germline CDR1 and CDR2 sequences are SGHRS and YFSETQ. As DNA, the CDR3 is TGCGCCAGCAGCTTGCGGCCAGCTAATGAAAAACTGTTTTTT. It yields the protein CASSLRPANEKLFF.

This clone was seen only once. V and J are TRBV7-3 and TRBJ1-1; a possible D gene is TRBD1 (5 bases). Trimming shortened V by 3 bases and J by 1 base, and 12 bases separated the two germline ends. Germline values: CDR1 SGHTA, CDR2 FQGTGA. This CDR3 is built from 15 residues. The CDR3 DNA reads TGTGCCAGCAGCTTCTTTCAGGGAGGGAACACTGAAGCTTTCTTT. Translation: CASSFFQGGNTEAFF.

This chain connects TRBV5-4 to TRBJ2-3; D remains unclear. The CDR3 has 15 amino acids. The V and J ends lost 4 bases and 4 bases respectively, with 16 bases between them. The germline V gene encodes CDR1 SGHNT and CDR2 YYREEE (reference sequence). The CDR3, as DNA: TGTGCCAGCAGCCTTTTCGGCGGAAGTCCAGATACGCAGTATTTT. This gives the protein CASSLFGGSPDTQYF. The variable domain in full, with the rest retrieved from reference TRBV5-4 and TRBJ2-3, is ETGVTQSPTHLIKTRGQQVTLRCSSQSGHNTVSWYQQALGQGPQFIFQYYREEENGRGNFPPRFSGLQFPNYSSELNVNALELDDSALYLCASSLFGGSPDTQYFGPGTRLTVL.

The chain couples TRBV19 to TRBJ2-1; the match to TRBD1 covers 8 bases. The CDR3 has 18 amino acids. The V segment lost 3 bases and the J segment 0 bases; nucleotides outside the gene matches: 10. Germline CDR1 reads LNHDA; CDR2 reads SQIVND (reference sequence). The CDR3 spells CASSIQTGAPSSYNEQFF. The DNA of the CDR3 is TGTGCCAGTAGTATCCAGACAGGGGCCCCTAGCTCCTACAATGAGCAGTTCTTC.

The count of this clone is one. The chain links TRBV10-2 to TRBJ2-3; unclear D gene. The CDR3 has 12 residues. CDR1 is WSHSY, CDR2 SAAADI, per germline. Deletions cut 6 bases from V and 10 bases from J, with 14 bases between. CDR3 nucleotides: TGCGCCAGCAGGGAGACCCCATCGTCGCAGTATTTT. Translated, it gives CASRETPSSQYF.

The chain combines TRBV6-1 with TRBJ2-7; D may correspond to TRBD1 or TRBD2 (6 bases each). CDR1 MNHNS and CDR2 SASEGT come from the germline V gene. CDR3 length equals 15 residues. V lost 7 bases and J lost 9, with 25 bases in between. The CDR3 coding sequence is TGTGCCAGCAAAAGGGGGGCGCGGGATGGGGACGGGCAGTACTTC. This codes for CASKRGARDGDGQYF.

The J gene is TRBJ2-3, the V gene TRBV5-4, with 7 bases fitting TRBD2. The CDR3 covers 14 residues. The V and J ends lost 0 bases and 7 bases, in that order; junction bases with no gene match: 5. Germline CDR1 and CDR2: SGHNT and YYREEE (reference sequence). The CDR3 DNA sequence: TGTGCCAGCAGCTTGGGCGGGAGTGGGAATACGCAGTATTTT. This encodes CASSLGGSGNTQYF. Looking up the rest from reference TRBV5-4 and TRBJ2-3 gives the full variable domain: ETGVTQSPTHLIKTRGQQVTLRCSSQSGHNTVSWYQQALGQGPQFIFQYYREEENGRGNFPPRFSGLQFPNYSSELNVNALELDDSALYLCASSLGGSGNTQYFGPGTRLTVL.

The V and J genes are TRBV9 and TRBJ1-2, with 11 bases fitting TRBD1. Germline CDR1 SGDLS, CDR2 YYNGEE. This CDR3 contains 15 residues. The V segment lost 4 bases and the J segment 8 bases; nucleotides outside the gene matches: 10. CDR3 DNA sequence: TGTGCCAGCAGCTTCCGGACAGGGGGCATGGACGGCTACACCTTC. Translating it yields CASSFRTGGMDGYTF.

This chain links TRBV7-9 with TRBJ2-4; possible D gene TRBD2, 5 bases. Trimming shortened V by 4 bases and J by 6 bases, and 10 bases separated the two germline ends. Germline CDR1 reads SEHNR; CDR2 reads FQNEAQ (reference sequence). CDR3 size: 13 residues. DNA of the CDR3: TGTGCCAGCAGCTCCCCAAGCGGAAACATTCAGTACTTC. Encoded protein: CASSSPSGNIQYF.

This chain uses TRBV29-1 with TRBJ2-7, with 7 bases lining up with TRBD2. Germline CDR1 reads SQVTM; CDR2 reads ANQGSEA. The junction had 3 bases not matched to a gene; V was cut back by 6 bases and J by 4 bases. CDR3 length equals 11 residues. The DNA for the CDR3 is TGCAGCGTCGGGGGGAAATACGAGCAGTACTTC. Translation gives CSVGGKYEQYF.

The chain recombines TRBV11-2 with TRBJ2-5; 11 nucleotides agree with TRBD2. V was clipped by 4 bases and J by 8 bases; unmatched bases: 9. Germline V CDR1 and CDR2: SGHAT, FQNNGV. This CDR3 is built from 15 residues. CDR3 amino acids: CASSSQTSGIGTQYF. In DNA form, the CDR3 reads TGTGCCAGCAGCTCCCAGACTAGCGGGATCGGAACCCAGTACTTC.

Notes on this clone: This specimen includes other DNA sequences encoding the same CDR3. J is TRBJ2-1 and V is TRBV5-1; possibly TRBD2 for D (5 bases). The V gene's germline CDR1 is SGHRS and CDR2 YFSETQ. The V end lost 3 bases, the J end lost 4 bases, and 5 bases lay between the germline ends. The CDR3 has 12 amino acids. The CDR3 reads CASSSGYNEQFF. Written as DNA, the CDR3 is TGCGCCAGCAGCTCGGGGTACAATGAGCAGTTCTTC. The entire variable domain, with the rest obtained from reference TRBV5-1 and TRBJ2-1, is as follows: KAGVTQTPRYLIKTRGQQVTLSCSPISGHRSVSWYQQTPGQGLQFLFEYFSETQRNKGNFPGRFSGRQFSNSRSEMNVSTLELGDSALYLCASSSGYNEQFFGPGTRLTVL.

This chain joins TRBV6-1 and TRBJ2-5; 7 positions match TRBD2. The V gene's germline CDR1 is MNHNS and CDR2 SASEGT. V gave up 10 bases and J gave up 5 bases; unmatched junction bases: 10. This CDR3 region has 13 residues. The CDR3 loop reads CAIGRDYAETQYF. In DNA, the CDR3 is TGTGCCATCGGCCGGGACTATGCGGAGACCCAGTACTTC.